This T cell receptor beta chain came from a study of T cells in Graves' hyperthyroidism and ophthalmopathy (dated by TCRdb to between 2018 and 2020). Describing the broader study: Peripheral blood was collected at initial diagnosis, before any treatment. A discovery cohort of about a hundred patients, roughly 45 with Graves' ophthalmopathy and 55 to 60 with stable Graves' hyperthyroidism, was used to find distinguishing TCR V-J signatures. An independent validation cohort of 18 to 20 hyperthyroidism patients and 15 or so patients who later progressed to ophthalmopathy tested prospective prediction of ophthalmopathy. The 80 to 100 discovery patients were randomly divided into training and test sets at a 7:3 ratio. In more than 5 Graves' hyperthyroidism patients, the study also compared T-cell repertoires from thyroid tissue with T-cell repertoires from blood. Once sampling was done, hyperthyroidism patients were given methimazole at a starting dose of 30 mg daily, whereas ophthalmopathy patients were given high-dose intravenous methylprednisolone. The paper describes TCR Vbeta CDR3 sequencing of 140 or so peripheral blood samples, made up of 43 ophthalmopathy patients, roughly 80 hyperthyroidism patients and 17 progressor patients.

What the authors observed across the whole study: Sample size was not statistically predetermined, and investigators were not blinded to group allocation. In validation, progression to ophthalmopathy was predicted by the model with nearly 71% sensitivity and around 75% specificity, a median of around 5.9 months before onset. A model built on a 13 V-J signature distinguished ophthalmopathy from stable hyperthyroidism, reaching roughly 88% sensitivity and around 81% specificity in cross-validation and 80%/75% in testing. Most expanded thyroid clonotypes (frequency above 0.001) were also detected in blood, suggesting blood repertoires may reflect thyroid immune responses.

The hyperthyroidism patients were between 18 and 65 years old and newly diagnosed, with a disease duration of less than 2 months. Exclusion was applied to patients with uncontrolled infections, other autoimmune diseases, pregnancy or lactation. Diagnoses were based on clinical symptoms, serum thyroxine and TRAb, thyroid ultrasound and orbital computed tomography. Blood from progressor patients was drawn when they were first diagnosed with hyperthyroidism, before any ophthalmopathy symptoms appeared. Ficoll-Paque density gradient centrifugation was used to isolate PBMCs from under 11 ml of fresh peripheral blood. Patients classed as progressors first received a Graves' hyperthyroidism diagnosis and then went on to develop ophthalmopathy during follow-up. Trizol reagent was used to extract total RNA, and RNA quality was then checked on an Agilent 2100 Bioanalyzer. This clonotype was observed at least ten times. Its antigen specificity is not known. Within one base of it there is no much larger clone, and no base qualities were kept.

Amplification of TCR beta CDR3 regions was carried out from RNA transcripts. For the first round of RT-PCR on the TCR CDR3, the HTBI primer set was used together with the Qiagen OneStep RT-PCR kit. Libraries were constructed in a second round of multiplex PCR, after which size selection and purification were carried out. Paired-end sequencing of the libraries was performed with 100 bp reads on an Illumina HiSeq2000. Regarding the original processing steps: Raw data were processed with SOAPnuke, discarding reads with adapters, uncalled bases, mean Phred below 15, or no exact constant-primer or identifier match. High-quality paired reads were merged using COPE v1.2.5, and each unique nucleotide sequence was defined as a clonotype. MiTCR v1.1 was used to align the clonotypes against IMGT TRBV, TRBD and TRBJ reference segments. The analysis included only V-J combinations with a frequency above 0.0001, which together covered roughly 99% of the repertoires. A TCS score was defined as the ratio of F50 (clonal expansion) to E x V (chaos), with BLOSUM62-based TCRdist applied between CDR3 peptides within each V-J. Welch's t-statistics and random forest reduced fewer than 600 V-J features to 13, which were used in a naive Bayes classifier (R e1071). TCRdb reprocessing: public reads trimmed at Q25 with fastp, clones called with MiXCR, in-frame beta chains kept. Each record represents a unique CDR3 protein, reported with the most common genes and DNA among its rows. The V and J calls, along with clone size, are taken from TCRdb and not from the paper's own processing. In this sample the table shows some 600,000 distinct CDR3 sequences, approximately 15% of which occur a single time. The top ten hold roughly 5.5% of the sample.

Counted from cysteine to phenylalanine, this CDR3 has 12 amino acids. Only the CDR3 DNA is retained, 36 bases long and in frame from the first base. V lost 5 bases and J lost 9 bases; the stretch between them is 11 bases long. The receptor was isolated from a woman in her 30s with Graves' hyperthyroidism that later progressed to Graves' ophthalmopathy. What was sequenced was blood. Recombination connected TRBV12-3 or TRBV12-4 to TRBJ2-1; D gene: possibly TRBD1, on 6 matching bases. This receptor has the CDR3 CASSPGTREQFF. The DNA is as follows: TGTGCCAGCAGTCCGGGGACACGTGAGCAGTTCTTC.